The entry below describes one T cell receptor beta chain. Unmatched junction bases numbered 5, after V lost 0 bases and J lost 11 bases. The CDR3 runs to 14 residues. CDR1 is SNHLY and CDR2 is FYNNEI in the germline V gene. The data stem from a study of OX40 agonist ivuxolimab in advanced cancers. The repertoire was sequenced with immunoSEQ multiplex PCR; TCRdb's copy has only in-frame clones and lacks some. The sample lists tens of thousands of clones; around 90% were seen once. The sample here was CD4+ or CD8+ T cells sorted from blood, taken in a trial of the OX40 agonist ivuxolimab. The chain links TRBV2 to TRBJ2-1; 9 bases map to TRBD2. The TCR sequence derives from an adult with an advanced solid tumor such as melanoma, head and neck, liver or kidney cancer. CDR3 coding DNA: TGTGCCAGCAGTGAAGCACCTAGCGGGGCCAAGCAGTTCTTC. It specifies CASSEAPSGAKQFF.